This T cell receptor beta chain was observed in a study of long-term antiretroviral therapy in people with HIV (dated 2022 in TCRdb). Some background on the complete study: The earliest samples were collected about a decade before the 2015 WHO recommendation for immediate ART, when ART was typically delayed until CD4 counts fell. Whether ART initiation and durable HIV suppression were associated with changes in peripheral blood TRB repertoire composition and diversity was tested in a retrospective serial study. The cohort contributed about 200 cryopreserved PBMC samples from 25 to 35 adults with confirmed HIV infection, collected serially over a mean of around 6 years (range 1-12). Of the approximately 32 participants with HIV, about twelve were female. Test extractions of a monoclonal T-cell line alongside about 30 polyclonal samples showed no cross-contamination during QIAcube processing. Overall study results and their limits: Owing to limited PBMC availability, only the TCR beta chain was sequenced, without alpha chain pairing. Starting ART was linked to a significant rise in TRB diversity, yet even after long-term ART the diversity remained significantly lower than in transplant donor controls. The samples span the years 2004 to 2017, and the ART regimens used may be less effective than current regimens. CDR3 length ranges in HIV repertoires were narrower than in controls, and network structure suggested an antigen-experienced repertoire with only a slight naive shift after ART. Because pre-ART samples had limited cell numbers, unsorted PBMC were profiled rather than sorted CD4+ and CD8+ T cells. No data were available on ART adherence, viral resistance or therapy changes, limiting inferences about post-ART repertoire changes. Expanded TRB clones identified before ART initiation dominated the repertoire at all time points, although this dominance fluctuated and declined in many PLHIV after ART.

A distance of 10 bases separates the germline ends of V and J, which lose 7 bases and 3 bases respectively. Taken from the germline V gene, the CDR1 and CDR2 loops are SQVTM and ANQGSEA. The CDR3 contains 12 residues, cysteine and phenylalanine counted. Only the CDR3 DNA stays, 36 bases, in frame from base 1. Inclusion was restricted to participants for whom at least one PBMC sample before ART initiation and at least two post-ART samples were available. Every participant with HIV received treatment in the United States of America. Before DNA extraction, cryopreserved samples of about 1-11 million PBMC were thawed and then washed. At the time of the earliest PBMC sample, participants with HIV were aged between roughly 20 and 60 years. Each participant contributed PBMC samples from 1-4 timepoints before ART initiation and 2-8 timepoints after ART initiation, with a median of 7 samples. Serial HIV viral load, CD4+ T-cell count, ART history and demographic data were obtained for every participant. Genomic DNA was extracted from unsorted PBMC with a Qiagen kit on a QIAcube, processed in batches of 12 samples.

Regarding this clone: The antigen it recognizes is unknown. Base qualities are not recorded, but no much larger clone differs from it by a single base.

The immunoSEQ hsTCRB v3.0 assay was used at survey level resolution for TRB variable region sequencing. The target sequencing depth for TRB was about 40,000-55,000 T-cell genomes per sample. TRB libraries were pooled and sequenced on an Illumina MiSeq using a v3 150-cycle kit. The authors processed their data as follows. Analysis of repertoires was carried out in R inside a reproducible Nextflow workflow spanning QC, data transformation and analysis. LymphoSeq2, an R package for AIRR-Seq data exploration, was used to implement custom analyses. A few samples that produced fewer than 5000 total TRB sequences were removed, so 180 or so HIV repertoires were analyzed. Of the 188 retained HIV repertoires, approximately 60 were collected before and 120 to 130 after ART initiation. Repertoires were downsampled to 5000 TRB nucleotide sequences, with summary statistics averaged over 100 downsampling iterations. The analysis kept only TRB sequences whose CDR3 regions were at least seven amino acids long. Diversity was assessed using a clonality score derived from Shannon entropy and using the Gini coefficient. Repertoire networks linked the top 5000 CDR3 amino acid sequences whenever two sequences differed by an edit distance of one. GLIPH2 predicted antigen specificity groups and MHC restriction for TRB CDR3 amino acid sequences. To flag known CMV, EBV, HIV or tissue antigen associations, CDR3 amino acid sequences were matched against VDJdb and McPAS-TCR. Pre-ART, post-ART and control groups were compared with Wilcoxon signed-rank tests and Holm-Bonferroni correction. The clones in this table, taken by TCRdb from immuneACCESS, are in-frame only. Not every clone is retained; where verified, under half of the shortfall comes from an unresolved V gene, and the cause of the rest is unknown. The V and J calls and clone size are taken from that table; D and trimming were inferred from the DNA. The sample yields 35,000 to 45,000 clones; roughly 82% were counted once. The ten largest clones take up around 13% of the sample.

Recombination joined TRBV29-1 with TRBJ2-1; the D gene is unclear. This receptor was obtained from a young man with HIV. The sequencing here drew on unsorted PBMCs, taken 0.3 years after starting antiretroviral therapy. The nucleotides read TGCAGCGCCCGCCAGCGCTACAATGAGCAGTTCTTC. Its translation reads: CSARQRYNEQFF.